There are many counts of the clone carrying this TCR beta chain. Its antigen is currently unknown. Profiles of TCR beta VDJ and CDR3 were generated from a genomic DNA template. TCRdb redid the calling of the reads with MiXCR, one entry per CDR3 protein. This sample yields a few hundred thousand distinct CDR3 sequences, of which 50% to 65% are seen a single time; around 1.2% belongs to the top ten. This sample is drawn from a study of CD8+CD57+ T cells in acquired aplastic anemia. Study summary: Sorted cells (CD4+ and CD8+) yielded DNA amounts that averaged roughly 3.2 ug. Overall study findings and caveats: In CD8+ cells, Simpson's diversity showed no significant difference between patients and controls.

V was cut by 5 bases and J by 6 bases, with 7 bases left in between. This CDR3 comprises 11 residues. Germline lookup yields CDR1 SEHNR and CDR2 FQNEAQ (reference sequence). Patients picked for sequencing had shown CD8+CD57+ cell expansion detected by flow cytometry. Acquired aplastic anemia of severe grade affected all patients. By the time of blood sampling, patients had still received no therapy. The V and J genes are TRBV7-9 and TRBJ1-1, with TRBD1 as a possible D gene (6 bases). This clonotype was obtained from a human donor with aplastic anemia. Sequenced input: sorted CD4+, CD8+, or CD8+CD57+ T cells (not recorded which) from PBMCs. CDR3 in DNA: TGTGCCAGCAGCCGGACAGCTGAAGCTTTCTTT. Translation: CASSRTAEAFF. Supplemented by reference TRBV7-9 and TRBJ1-1, the full variable domain reads DTGVSQNPRHKITKRGQNVTFRCDPISEHNRLYWYRQTLGQGPEFLTYFQNEAQLEKSRLLSDRFSAERPKGSFSTLEIQRTEQGDSAMYLCASSRTAEAFFGQGTRLTVV.